This TCR beta chain was recorded in a study of graft-versus-host responses after intestinal transplantation. Across the whole study: Recipients had transplants, and these were multivisceral, liver-intestinal, or isolated intestinal. Anti-thymocyte globulin induction preceded roughly 3 years of tacrolimus and steroid maintenance in all recipients. Broader study findings: Within the allografts of patients who had graft-donor T cell macrochimerism, graft-versus-host to host-versus-graft clonal ratios were high.

As for this clone: What it recognizes is unknown.

Germline trimming cut 5 bases from V and 6 bases from J; bases unmatched to any gene: 4. The CDR3 consists of 15 residues. Germline V lookup: CDR1 SEHNR, CDR2 FQNEAQ (reference sequence). Clones were sequenced by immunoSEQ multiplex PCR, and TCRdb holds only the in-frame ones, with some missing. The top ten clones hold about 0.8% of a sample with 89,000 or so clones, approximately 82% of them seen once. This sample comprised unstimulated CD4+ T cells sorted from spleen or lymph node cells, obtained before intestinal transplant. The source of this sequence is a human donor who received an intestinal transplant. The rearrangement joins TRBV7-9 to TRBJ1-4, with TRBD1 identical over 12 bases. Here the CDR3 reads CASSPGQGADEKLFF. CDR3 nucleotide sequence: TGTGCCAGCAGCCCGGGACAGGGGGCGGATGAAAAACTGTTTTTT.